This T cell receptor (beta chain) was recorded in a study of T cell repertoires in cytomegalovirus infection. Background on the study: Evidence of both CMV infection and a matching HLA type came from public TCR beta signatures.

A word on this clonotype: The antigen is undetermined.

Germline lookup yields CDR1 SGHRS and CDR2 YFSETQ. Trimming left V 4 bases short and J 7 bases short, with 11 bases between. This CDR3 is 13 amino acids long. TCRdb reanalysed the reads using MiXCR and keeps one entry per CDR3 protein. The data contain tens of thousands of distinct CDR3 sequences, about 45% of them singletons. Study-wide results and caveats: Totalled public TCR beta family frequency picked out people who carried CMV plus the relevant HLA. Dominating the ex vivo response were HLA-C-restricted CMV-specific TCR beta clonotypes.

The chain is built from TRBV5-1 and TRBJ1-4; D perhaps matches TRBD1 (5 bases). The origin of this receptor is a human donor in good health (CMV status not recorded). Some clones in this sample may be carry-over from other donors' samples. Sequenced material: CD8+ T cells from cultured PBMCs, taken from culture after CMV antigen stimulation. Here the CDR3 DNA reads TGCGCCAGCAGCGGTCAGGGCGGTGAAAAACTGTTTTTT. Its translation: CASSGQGGEKLFF.